This T cell receptor (beta chain) is from a study of CD8 T cells in ankylosing spondylitis (dated by TCRdb to about 2017). Study-wide context: The study set out to find disease-linked TCR variants by profiling T cell receptor beta repertoires in ankylosing spondylitis patients and healthy donors. The full study cohort was made up of about 24 ankylosing spondylitis patients and 95 to 130 healthy donors. Peripheral blood samples were taken, and synovial fluid was additionally collected from ankylosing spondylitis patients. Study-wide findings and limitations: A CD8+ phenotype was shown by the disease-linked clones, which were found at relatively low frequencies in peripheral blood. A TCR beta motif of 7 or 8 highly homologous amino acid variants appeared characteristic of blood from ankylosing spondylitis patients. The disease-linked clones were reported as significantly enriched in matched synovial fluid samples from ankylosing spondylitis patients. Some TCR beta motif variants had previously been reported in synovial fluid and blood of reactive arthritis patients, which suggested common disease-initiation mechanisms.

From a lookup of the germline V gene, CDR1 and CDR2 are LGHNA and YSLEER. The CDR3, from cysteine to phenylalanine, totals 18 residues. Solely the CDR3 DNA is kept, with 54 bases framed from the first base. Ends trimmed: V by 2 bases, J by 4 bases; bases unmatched to a gene: 13. Sequenced on an Illumina HiSeq 2500. TCR beta libraries were prepared by quantitative 5'-RACE with molecular barcodes. The authors' pipeline ran thus. A new computational method, built on a probabilistic model of VDJ rearrangement, was used to identify disease-linked TCR variants. TCRdb redid the processing of the public reads, applying fastp at Q25 and MiXCR, and retained in-frame beta chains. Each entry merges the rows of one CDR3 protein and shows their most common DNA and genes. V and J calls and clone size were set by TCRdb, not the authors. This sample gives approximately 300,000 distinct CDR3 sequences in total; less than 25% of them show up just once. Roughly 3.6% of the sample is held by the ten biggest clonotypes.

With respect to this clonotype: Its antigen is currently not known. Per-base quality was not reported, and no clone a single base away is much larger than it.

The sequence was obtained from a female donor with ankylosing spondylitis or in good health (not recorded which). The sequenced sample consisted of blood, either unsorted or a sorted T cell fraction (not recorded which). This receptor chain uses TRBV4-3 and TRBJ2-5; 10 of the junction bases match TRBD2. The nucleotide sequence is given as TGCGCCAGCAGCCAACGGACTAGCGGCTTTTCCAAGGGAGAGACCCAGTACTTC. Its protein product is CASSQRTSGFSKGETQYF.